This is a list of T cell receptor beta chains from one sample in a study of cytomegalovirus exposure and HLA in healthy donors. Some clones are missing from TCRdb's copy, which holds only in-frame ones; the method was immunoSEQ multiplex PCR. The table has over 55,000 clones, 95% to 96% seen once; the top ten hold approximately 1%. Sequencing was carried out using PBMCs. The receptors shown here come from a man younger than 35 in good health and CMV-seronegative. Both conserved end residues are part of each CDR3. D genes are given only for firm matches. Expanded clones are given a class, and other clones once, few, many or no size at all.

J gene: TRBJ2-3; clone size: .; V gene: TRBV9; D gene: TRBD2; CDR3 protein: CASSVIGRAEDTQYF; CDR3 DNA: TGTGCCAGCAGCGTAATCGGGAGGGCAGAAGATACGCAGTATTTT
J gene: TRBJ2-1; clone size: .; V gene: TRBV21-1; D gene: .; CDR3 protein: CASSKPDNYNEQFF; CDR3 DNA: TGTGCCAGCAGCAAACCGGACAACTACAATGAGCAGTTCTTC
J gene: TRBJ2-7; clone size: .; V gene: TRBV18; D gene: .; CDR3 protein: CASSPGRPYEQYF; CDR3 DNA: TGTGCCAGCTCACCAGGCAGGCCCTACGAGCAGTACTTC
J gene: TRBJ2-5; clone size: .; V gene: TRBV6-1; D gene: .; CDR3 protein: CASSEGVTKQETQYF; CDR3 DNA: TGTGCCAGCAGTGAAGGGGTCACTAAACAAGAGACCCAGTACTTC
J gene: TRBJ2-3; clone size: .; V gene: TRBV30; D gene: TRBD1; CDR3 protein: CAWSVGDSHTDTQYF; CDR3 DNA: TGTGCCTGGAGTGTAGGGGACAGTCACACAGATACGCAGTATTTT
J gene: TRBJ2-7; clone size: .; V gene: TRBV4-2; D gene: TRBD2; CDR3 protein: CASSQDPGGGGIPTKQYF; CDR3 DNA: TGTGCCAGCAGCCAAGACCCCGGGGGGGGCGGGATACCTACGAAGCAGTACTTC
J gene: TRBJ2-1; clone size: .; V gene: TRBV25-1; D gene: .; CDR3 protein: CASSERVSRNEQFF; CDR3 DNA: TGTGCCAGCAGTGAGAGGGTCTCGCGAAATGAGCAGTTCTTC
J gene: TRBJ1-4; clone size: .; V gene: TRBV6-5; D gene: TRBD1; CDR3 protein: CASSYSRDRVDEKLFF; CDR3 DNA: TGTGCCAGCAGTTACTCGAGGGACAGGGTAGATGAAAAACTGTTTTTT
J gene: TRBJ1-4; clone size: .; V gene: TRBV6-1; D gene: .; CDR3 protein: CASSRNSNEKLFF; CDR3 DNA: TGTGCCAGCAGCAGAAATTCTAATGAAAAACTGTTTTTT
J gene: TRBJ2-7; clone size: once; V gene: TRBV7-9; D gene: TRBD1; CDR3 protein: CASSPGQGGLDEQYF; CDR3 DNA: TGTGCCAGCAGCCCCGGACAGGGGGGCTTGGACGAGCAGTACTTC
J gene: TRBJ2-7; clone size: .; V gene: TRBV2; D gene: TRBD1; CDR3 protein: CASRASGQGSYEQYF; CDR3 DNA: TGTGCCAGCAGAGCATCGGGACAGGGGTCCTACGAGCAGTACTTC
J gene: TRBJ2-7; clone size: .; V gene: TRBV27; D gene: TRBD2; CDR3 protein: CASSSVAGPYEQYF; CDR3 DNA: TGTGCCAGCAGTTCCGTAGCGGGACCCTACGAGCAGTACTTC
J gene: TRBJ2-1; clone size: .; V gene: TRBV13; D gene: .; CDR3 protein: CASSLKFGSAYEQFF; CDR3 DNA: TGTGCCAGCAGCTTAAAGTTCGGGAGCGCCTATGAGCAGTTCTTC
J gene: TRBJ2-5; clone size: .; V gene: TRBV7-7; D gene: .; CDR3 protein: CASSLRGTPGETQYF; CDR3 DNA: TGTGCTAGCAGCTTACGAGGTACCCCAGGGGAGACCCAGTACTTC
J gene: TRBJ2-7; clone size: once; V gene: TRBV27; D gene: TRBD1; CDR3 protein: CATQSTGWAYEQYF; CDR3 DNA: TGTGCCACCCAATCGACAGGGTGGGCCTACGAGCAGTACTTC